This T cell receptor (beta chain) was identified during a study of Ad26.COV2.S vaccination and SARS-CoV-2 variants. Indicated treatment: about 20 received Ad26.COV2.S at low or high dose, single or two shots; 5 received placebo; per-sample allocation not given. At day 63 after the first vaccine or placebo injection, samples were drawn. On this clone: What it binds is unknown.

Study observations and caveats: Vaccine and placebo groups showed comparable non-spike TCR breadth.

Sequenced by immunoSEQ multiplex PCR; TCRdb stores in-frame clones only, minus some. The sample lists 300,000 to 500,000 clones, around 85% seen once, with 3% to 4.5% in the top ten. CDR1 is MGHDK and CDR2 is SYGVNS in the germline V gene. This CDR3 is built from 17 residues. V gave up 0 bases and J gave up 2 bases, with 15 bases separating them. V usage is TRBV25-1 and J usage is TRBJ2-3; no clear D gene. This TCR was recovered from a person aged 18-65 years who received the Ad26.COV2.S COVID-19 vaccine or a placebo. Sequencing was performed on peripheral blood, taken in a trial of Ad26.COV2.S vaccine versus placebo. The CDR3 bases are TGTGCCAGCAGTGAATATCGGGCACCATTTTCCACAGATACGCAGTATTTT. Amino acid sequence: CASSEYRAPFSTDTQYF.